This T cell receptor beta chain was recovered during a study of TIL therapy for anti-PD-1-resistant metastatic lung cancer. About the study: Progressing patients received lymphodepletion, expanded TIL infusion and IL-2. A handful of tumors were EGFR-mutant and two were ALK-rearranged. Median tumor mutation burden was roughly 1.5 mutations per megabase.

The CDR3 runs 12 residues. Trimming left V 1 base short and J 4 bases short, with 4 bases between. The germline V gene encodes CDR1 SGHTA and CDR2 FQGNSA. Sequencing used immunoSEQ v3. Each library reached roughly 2 million read pairs, or roughly 5-6.5 million at deep level. Profiled with immunoSEQ multiplex PCR; TCRdb holds only in-frame clones, not every one. There are 55,000 or so clones in the sample; approximately 78% occur only once, and roughly 3% lies in the top ten. Specified time point: pre-treatment sample, taken before nivolumab and TIL therapy. The rearrangement joins TRBV7-2 to TRBJ1-2; the D is unclear. The sample in question was blood, obtained at baseline. The sequence came from a person aged 25 to 85 with non-small cell lung cancer. DNA for the CDR3: TGTGCCAGCAGCTTAGAGGCCTATGGCTACACCTTC. It yields the protein CASSLEAYGYTF.